Detailed here is one TCR beta chain. This clone was counted ten times or more. The antigen it recognizes is unknown. This entry belongs to a study of T cell clonality in common variable immunodeficiency (dated by TCRdb to the mid-2010s). Findings and caveats that apply to the study as a whole: It was noted by the authors that sequencing of the repertoires of T cell subpopulations would be needed to clarify the cause of the increased clonality in CVID. CVID TCRbeta sequences reportedly showed fewer deletions and N-nucleotide insertions and lacked highly modified clones with 13 or more V deletions. Patient heterogeneity within the CVID cohort put limits on correlating repertoire features with clinical complications. Fewer TCRbeta clones were shared among CVID subjects than among healthy controls (p < 0.0001). Despite equal DNA input, controls averaged roughly 89,000 unique sequences per sample versus about 32,000 in CVID samples. TCRbeta clonality was higher in CVID subjects than in healthy controls (t-test p = 0.018), and the increase was most characteristic of about a third of subjects.

Most of the CVID patients and most of the healthy controls were of Caucasian heritage. Heparinized peripheral whole blood samples of 5 to 8 ml were collected from each donor. Genomic DNA from adults with common variable immune deficiency (CVID) and from healthy adult controls was used for sequencing of TCRbeta CDR3 repertoires. The control group was made up of about 22 healthy adult volunteers (about 10 male and approximately twelve female) whose ages ranged from about 20 to 70 years, with a mean age of almost 35. To isolate peripheral blood mononuclear cells, diluted blood was subjected to density centrifugation over Hypaque 1077 or Ficoll-Paque. Unsorted mononuclear cells served as the source of genomic DNA, which was extracted either by Qiagen column purification or by a centrifugation-based method. CVID samples and control samples contributed equivalent amounts of genomic DNA as sequencing input. For every sample, a 60 bp segment covering the rearranged TCRbeta CDR3 region was amplified and then sequenced. The immunoSEQ assay, a bias-corrected multiplex PCR with high-throughput sequencing, was employed for TCRbeta amplification. As for how the authors treated the data: Every unique nucleotide sequence counted as a clone and was annotated with V, D and J genes, copy number and frequency. Sequences were labeled productive if in frame, and non-productive if out of frame or containing stop codons. Clonality was calculated from Shannon's entropy as previously described. The predicted amino acid sequences of productive clones were used to derive the mean CDR3 Kyte-Doolittle hydropathy. The R hclust function was used to hierarchically cluster scaled V gene usage with Manhattan distance and complete linkage. To assess clone sharing by CDR3 amino acid sequence, 12 repertoires per group were resampled over 100 rounds. The repertoires were searched for 65 to 80 published EBV-specific and around 240 published CMV-specific TCRbeta sequences. After two CVID samples that produced fewer than 10,000 sequences were dropped from the analysis, around 41 CVID repertoires remained. In TCRdb, the immuneACCESS table is reduced to in-frame sequences with V and J assigned. These tables do not hold every clone; where another copy was compared, an unresolved V gene accounts for under half, and the others remain unexplained. For V, J and clone size, that table is used; D and trimming come from the DNA. For this sample the table reports about 74,000 clones, with no clone seen just once. Jointly, the top ten make up around 0.8% of the sample.

The sample was peripheral blood mononuclear cells. This sequence was found in a person aged 18-70 years in good health.

CDR3 protein: CASSRTRDRYEQYF. The covered CDR3 bases are TGTGCCAGCAGCCGGACGCGGGACAGGTACGAG. Here the chain combines TRBV7-8 and TRBJ2-7; 8 middle bases align to TRBD1. The CDR3 is cut off 3 residues early in the read; its end comes from the germline J gene. V loses 5 bases at its end and J loses 4 bases; junction bases beyond the gene matches: 7. The CDR3 sequence holds 14 residues, the cysteine and phenylalanine included. The DNA shown is the part of the CDR3 that was read: 33 bases, in frame from base 1. The germline V gene yields SGHVS for CDR1 and FQNEAQ for CDR2. The CDR3, completed at both ends by the reference TRBV7-8 and TRBJ2-7 genes, gives the full variable domain GAGVSQSPRYKVAKRGQDVALRCDPISGHVSLFWYQQALGQGPEFLTYFQNEAQLDKSGLPSDRFFAERPEGSVSTLKIQRTQQEDSAVYLCASSRTRDRYEQYFGPGTRLTVT.